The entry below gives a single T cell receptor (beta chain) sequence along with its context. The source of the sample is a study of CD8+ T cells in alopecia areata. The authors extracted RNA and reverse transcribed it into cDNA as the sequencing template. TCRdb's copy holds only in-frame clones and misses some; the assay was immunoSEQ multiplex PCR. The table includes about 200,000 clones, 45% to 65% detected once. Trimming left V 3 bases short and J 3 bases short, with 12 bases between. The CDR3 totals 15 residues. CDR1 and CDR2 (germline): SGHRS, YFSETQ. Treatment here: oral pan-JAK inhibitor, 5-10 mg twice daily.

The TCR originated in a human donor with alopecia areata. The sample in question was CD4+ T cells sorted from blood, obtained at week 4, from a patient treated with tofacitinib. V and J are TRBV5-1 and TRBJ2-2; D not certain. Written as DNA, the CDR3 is TGCGCCAGCAGCTCCGACACCGGTGACACCGGGGAGCTGTTTTTT. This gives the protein CASSSDTGDTGELFF. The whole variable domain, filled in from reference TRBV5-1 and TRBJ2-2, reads KAGVTQTPRYLIKTRGQQVTLSCSPISGHRSVSWYQQTPGQGLQFLFEYFSETQRNKGNFPGRFSGRQFSNSRSEMNVSTLELGDSALYLCASSSDTGDTGELFFGEGSRLTVL.